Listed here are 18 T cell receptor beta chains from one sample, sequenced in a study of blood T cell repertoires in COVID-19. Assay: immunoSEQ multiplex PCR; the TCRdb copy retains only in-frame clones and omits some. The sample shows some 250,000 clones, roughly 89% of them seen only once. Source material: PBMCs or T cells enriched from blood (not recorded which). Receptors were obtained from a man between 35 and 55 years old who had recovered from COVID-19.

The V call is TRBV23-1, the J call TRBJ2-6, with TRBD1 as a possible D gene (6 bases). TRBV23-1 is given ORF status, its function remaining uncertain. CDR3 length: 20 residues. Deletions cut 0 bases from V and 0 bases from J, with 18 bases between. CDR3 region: CASSQSGRRQASSGANVLTF. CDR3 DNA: TGCGCCAGCAGTCAATCGGGGCGCCGACAGGCGAGCTCTGGGGCCAACGTCCTGACTTTC.

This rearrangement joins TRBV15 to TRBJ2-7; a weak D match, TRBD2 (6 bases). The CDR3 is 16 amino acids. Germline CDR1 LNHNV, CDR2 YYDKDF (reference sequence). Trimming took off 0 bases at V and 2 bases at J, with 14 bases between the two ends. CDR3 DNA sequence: TGTGCCACCAGCAGAGACCCGGGACTTCCTCCCTACGAGCAGTACTTC. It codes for CATSRDPGLPPYEQYF.

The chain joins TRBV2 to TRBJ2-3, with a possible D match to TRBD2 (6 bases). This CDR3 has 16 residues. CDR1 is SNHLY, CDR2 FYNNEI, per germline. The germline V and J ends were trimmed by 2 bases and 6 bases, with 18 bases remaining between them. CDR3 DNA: TGTGCCAGCAGTGAAACCAGGGACTGGGCCAGGGATACGCAGTATTTT. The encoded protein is CASSETRDWARDTQYF.

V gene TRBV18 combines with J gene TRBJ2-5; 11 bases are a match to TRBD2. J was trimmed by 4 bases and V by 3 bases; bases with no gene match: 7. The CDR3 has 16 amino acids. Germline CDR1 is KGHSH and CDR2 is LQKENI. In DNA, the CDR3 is TGTGCCAGCTCACCCCCCGGACTAGCGGGTCGAGAGACCCAGTACTTC. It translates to CASSPPGLAGRETQYF.

CDR3 in DNA: TGTGCCAGTAGTATAGACCGGACAGGGTACAATCAGCCCCAGCATTTT. Translating it yields CASSIDRTGYNQPQHF. This chain uses TRBV19 with TRBJ1-5, with TRBD1 matching over 8 bases. CDR3 size: 16 residues. The V gene end was trimmed by 0 bases and the J gene end by 3 bases; junction bases not matched to a gene: 4. Germline V gene data show CDR1 as LNHDA and CDR2 as SQIVND (reference sequence).

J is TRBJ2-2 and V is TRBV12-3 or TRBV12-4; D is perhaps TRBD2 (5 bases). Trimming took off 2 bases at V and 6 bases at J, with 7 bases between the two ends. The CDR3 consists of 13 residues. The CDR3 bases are TGTGCCAGCAGTTTAACCGGGGCCGGGGAGCTGTTTTTT. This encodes CASSLTGAGELFF.

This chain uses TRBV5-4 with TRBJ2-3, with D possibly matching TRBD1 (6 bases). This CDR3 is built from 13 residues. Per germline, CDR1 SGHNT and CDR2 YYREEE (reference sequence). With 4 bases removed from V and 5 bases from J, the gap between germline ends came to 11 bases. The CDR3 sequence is CASSGTDRDTQYF. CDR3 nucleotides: TGTGCCAGCAGCGGGACGGACAGAGATACGCAGTATTTT.

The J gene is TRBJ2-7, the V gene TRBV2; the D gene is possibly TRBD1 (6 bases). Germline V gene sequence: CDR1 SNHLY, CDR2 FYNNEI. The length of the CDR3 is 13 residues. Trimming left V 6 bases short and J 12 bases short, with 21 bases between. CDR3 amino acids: CASSGQLLDFRYF. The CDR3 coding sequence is TGTGCCAGCAGCGGACAGTTATTAGACTTTCGGTACTTC.

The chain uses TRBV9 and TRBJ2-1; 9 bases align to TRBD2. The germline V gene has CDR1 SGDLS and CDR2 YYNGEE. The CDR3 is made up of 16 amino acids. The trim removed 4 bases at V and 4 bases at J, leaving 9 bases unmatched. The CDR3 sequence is CASSPLGRGGYNEQFF. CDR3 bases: TGTGCCAGCAGCCCCCTGGGGCGGGGGGGATACAATGAGCAGTTCTTC.

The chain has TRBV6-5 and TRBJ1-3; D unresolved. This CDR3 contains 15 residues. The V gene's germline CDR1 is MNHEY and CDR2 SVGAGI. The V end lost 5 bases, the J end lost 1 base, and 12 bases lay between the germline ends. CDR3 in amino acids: CASSLDPFSGNTIYF. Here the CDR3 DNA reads TGTGCCAGCAGTCTAGATCCCTTTTCTGGAAACACCATATATTTT.

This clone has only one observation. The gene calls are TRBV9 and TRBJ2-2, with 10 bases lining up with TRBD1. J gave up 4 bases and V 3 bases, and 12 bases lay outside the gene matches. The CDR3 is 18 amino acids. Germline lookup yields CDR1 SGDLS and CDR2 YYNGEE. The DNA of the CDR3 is TGTGCCAGCAGCGGAATGGGGACAGGGGATCGGGCCACCGGGGAGCTGTTTTTT. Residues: CASSGMGTGDRATGELFF.

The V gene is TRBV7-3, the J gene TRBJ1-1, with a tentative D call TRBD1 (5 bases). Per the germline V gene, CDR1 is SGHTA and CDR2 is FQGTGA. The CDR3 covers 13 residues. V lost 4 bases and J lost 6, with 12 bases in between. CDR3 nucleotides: TGTGCCAGCAGCTCAGGGTTTGTACCTGAAGCTTTCTTT. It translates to CASSSGFVPEAFF. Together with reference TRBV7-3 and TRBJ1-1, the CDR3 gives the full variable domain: GAGVSQTPSNKVTEKGKYVELRCDPISGHTALYWYRQSLGQGPEFLIYFQGTGAADDSGLPNDRFFAVRPEGSVSTLKIQRTERGDSAVYLCASSSGFVPEAFFGQGTRLTVV.

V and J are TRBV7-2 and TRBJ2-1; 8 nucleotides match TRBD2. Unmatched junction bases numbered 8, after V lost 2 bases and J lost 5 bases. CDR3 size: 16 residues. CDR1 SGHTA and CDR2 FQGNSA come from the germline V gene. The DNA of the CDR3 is TGTGCCAGCAGCTTACCGACTAGCGCAGTGAACAATGAGCAGTTCTTC. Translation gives CASSLPTSAVNNEQFF.

CDR3 region: CASSLETGGAGGYTF. In DNA form, the CDR3 reads TGTGCCAGCAGCTTAGAGACAGGGGGCGCGGGTGGCTACACCTTC. This sequence joins TRBV7-9 and TRBJ1-2, with TRBD1 identical over 10 bases. The CDR3 has 15 residues. Per the germline V gene, CDR1 is SEHNR and CDR2 is FQNEAQ (reference sequence). Trimming took 1 base from V and 7 from J; bases not matched to a gene: 6. Filled out from reference TRBV7-9 and TRBJ1-2, the complete variable domain reads DTGVSQNPRHKITKRGQNVTFRCDPISEHNRLYWYRQTLGQGPEFLTYFQNEAQLEKSRLLSDRFSAERPKGSFSTLEIQRTEQGDSAMYLCASSLETGGAGGYTFGSGTRLTVV.

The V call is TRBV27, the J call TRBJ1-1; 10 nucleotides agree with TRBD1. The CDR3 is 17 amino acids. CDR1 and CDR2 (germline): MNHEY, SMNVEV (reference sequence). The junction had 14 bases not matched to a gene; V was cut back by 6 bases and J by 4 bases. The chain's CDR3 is CASSLGTGVIRGTEAFF. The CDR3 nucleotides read TGTGCCAGCAGCCTGGGGACAGGGGTTATCCGGGGCACTGAAGCTTTCTTT.

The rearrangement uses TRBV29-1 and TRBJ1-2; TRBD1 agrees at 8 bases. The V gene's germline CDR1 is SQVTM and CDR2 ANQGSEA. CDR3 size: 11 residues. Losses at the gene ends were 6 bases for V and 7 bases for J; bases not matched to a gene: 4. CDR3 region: CSVGTGSGYTF. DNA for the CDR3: TGCAGCGTGGGGACAGGTAGTGGCTACACCTTC.

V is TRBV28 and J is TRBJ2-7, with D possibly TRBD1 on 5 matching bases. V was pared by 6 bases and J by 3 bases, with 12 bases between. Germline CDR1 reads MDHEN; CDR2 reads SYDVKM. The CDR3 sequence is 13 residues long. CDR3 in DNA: TGTGCCAGCAGCTCCAGACAGTACTACGAGCAGTACTTC. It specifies CASSSRQYYEQYF.

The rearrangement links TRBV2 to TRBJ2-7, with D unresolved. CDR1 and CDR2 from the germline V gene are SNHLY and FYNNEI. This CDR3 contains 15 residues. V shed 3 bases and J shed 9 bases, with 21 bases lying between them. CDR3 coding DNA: TGTGCCAGCAGTGAGCAAACAGTCGTTCGAAGAAGGCAGTACTTC. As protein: CASSEQTVVRRRQYF.